This T cell receptor (beta chain) was retrieved from a study of cytomegalovirus exposure and HLA in healthy donors. Whole-study findings and limits: One later analysis reportedly identified an Asian-associated ancestry cluster that showed fewer N-insertions than the approximately 700-donor mean.

The sample holds a few counts of this clone. Its antigen remains unknown. A junction end diverges from the germline sequence, so it may reflect a read error. Researchers ran the PCR with 60 Vbeta and 13 Jbeta primers. Here immunoSEQ multiplex PCR was the method, and the copy in TCRdb shows in-frame clones only, minus some. The table shows approximately 88,000 clones, with over 70% occurring only once. Those who donated were healthy bone marrow donors. The CDR3 spans 11 residues. From germline, CDR1 is SGHDT and CDR2 YYEEEE. The source material was PBMCs. This receptor was obtained from a man in his forties or fifties in good health and CMV-seropositive. This rearrangement joins TRBV5-6 to TRBJ1-3; D is unclear. The CDR3 nucleotides are TGTGCCAGCAGCTTGGGCCGGGTAAGGAATTTT. It codes for CASSLGRVRNF.